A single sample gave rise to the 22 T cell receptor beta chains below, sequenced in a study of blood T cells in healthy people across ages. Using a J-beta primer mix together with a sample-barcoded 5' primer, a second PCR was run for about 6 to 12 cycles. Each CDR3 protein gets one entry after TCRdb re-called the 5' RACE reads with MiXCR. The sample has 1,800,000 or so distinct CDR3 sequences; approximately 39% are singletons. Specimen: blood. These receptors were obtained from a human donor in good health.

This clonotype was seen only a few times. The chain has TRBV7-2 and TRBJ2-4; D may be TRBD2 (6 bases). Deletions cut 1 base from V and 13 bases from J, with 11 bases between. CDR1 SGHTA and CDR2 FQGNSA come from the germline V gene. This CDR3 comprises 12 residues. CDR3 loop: CASSLEGLHQYF. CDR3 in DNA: TGTGCCAGCAGCTTAGAGGGACTGCACCAGTACTTC.

Written as DNA, the CDR3 is TGTGCCAGCAGCTCCCAGGCTTGGAGGGGGGGGAATACGCAGTATTTT. Translating gives CASSSQAWRGGNTQYF. The chain is built from TRBV7-9 and TRBJ2-3; D perhaps matches TRBD2 (7 bases). Per germline, CDR1 SEHNR and CDR2 FQNEAQ (reference sequence). The germline V and J ends were trimmed by 4 bases and 7 bases, with 21 bases remaining between them. The CDR3 is made up of 16 amino acids.

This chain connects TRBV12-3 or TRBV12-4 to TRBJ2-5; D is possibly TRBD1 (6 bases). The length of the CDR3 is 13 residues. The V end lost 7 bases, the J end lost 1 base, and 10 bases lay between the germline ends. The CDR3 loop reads CASTWDTQETQYF. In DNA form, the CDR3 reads TGTGCCAGCACCTGGGACACCCAAGAGACCCAGTACTTC.

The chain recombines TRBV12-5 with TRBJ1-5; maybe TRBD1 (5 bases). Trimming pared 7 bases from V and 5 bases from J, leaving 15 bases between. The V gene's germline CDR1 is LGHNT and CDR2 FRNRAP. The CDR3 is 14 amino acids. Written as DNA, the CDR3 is TGTGCTAGTGCCGGATGGGGCGGAGATCAGCCCCAGCATTTT. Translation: CASAGWGGDQPQHF.

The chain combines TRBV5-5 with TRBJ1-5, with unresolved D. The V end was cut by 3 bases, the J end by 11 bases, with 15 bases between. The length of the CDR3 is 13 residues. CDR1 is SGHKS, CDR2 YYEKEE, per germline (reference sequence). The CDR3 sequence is CASSWGSQETQHF. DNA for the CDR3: TGTGCCAGCAGCTGGGGATCCCAAGAGACCCAGCATTTT.

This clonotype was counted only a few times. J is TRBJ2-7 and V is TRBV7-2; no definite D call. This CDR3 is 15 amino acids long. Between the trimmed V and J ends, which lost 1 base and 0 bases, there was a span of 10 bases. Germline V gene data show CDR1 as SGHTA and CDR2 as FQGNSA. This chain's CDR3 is CASSLESSYSYEQYF. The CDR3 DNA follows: TGTGCCAGCAGCTTAGAATCCTCCTACTCCTACGAGCAGTACTTC.

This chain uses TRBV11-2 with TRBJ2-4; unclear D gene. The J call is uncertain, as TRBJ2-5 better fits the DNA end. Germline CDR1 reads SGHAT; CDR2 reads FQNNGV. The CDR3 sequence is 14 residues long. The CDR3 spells CASSLHARSETQYF. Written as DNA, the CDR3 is TGTGCCAGCAGCCTTCACGCACGGTCGGAGACCCAGTACTTC.

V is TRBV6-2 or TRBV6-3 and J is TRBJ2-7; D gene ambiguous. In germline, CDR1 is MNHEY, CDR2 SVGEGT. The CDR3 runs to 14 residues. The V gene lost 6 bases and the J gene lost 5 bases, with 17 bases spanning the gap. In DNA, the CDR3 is TGTGCCAGCAGACCCAACCTTTCGCCTGACGAGCAGTACTTC. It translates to CASRPNLSPDEQYF.

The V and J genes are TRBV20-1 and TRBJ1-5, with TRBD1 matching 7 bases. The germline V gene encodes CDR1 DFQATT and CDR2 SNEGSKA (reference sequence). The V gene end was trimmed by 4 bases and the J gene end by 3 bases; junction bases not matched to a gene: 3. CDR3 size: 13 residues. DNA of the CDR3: TGCAGTGCTAACAGGGGTGACAATCAGCCCCAGCATTTT. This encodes CSANRGDNQPQHF.

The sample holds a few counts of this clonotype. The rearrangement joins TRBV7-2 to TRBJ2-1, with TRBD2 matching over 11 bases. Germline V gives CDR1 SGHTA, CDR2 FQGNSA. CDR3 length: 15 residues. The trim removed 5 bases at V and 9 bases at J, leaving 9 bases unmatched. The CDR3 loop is CASSVTSGGISEQFF. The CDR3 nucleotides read TGTGCCAGCAGCGTTACTAGCGGGGGCATTAGTGAGCAGTTCTTC.

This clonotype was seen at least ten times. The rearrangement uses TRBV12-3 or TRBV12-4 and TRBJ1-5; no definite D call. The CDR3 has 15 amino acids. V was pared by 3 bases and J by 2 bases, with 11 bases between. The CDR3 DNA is TGTGCCAGCAGTTTGGATGGGGATGGCAATCAGCCCCAGCATTTT. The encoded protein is CASSLDGDGNQPQHF.

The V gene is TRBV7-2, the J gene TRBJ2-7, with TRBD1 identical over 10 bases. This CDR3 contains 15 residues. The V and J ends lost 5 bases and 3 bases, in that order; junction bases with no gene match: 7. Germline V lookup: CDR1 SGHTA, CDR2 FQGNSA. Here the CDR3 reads CASSLGQGKFYEQYF. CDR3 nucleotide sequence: TGTGCCAGCAGCCTGGGACAGGGGAAGTTCTACGAGCAGTACTTC.

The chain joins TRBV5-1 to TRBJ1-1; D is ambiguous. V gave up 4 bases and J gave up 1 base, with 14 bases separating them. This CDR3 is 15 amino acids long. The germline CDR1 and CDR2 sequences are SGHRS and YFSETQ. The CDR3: CASSGIGIRNTEAFF. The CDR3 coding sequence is TGCGCCAGCAGCGGAATAGGGATTAGGAACACTGAAGCTTTCTTT.

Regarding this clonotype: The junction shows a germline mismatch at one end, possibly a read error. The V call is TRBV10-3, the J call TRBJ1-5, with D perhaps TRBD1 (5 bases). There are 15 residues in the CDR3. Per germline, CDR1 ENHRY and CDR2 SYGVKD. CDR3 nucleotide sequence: TGTGCCATCAGTGAGAGGGACGGCCGAGATCAGCCCAAGCATTTT. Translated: CAISERDGRDQPKHF.

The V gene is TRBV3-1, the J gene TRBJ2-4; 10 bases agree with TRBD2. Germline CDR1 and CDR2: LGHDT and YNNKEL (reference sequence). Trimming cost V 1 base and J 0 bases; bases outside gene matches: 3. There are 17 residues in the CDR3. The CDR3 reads CASSQALAGLAKNIQYF. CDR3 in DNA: TGTGCCAGCAGCCAAGCACTAGCGGGGTTAGCCAAAAACATTCAGTACTTC.

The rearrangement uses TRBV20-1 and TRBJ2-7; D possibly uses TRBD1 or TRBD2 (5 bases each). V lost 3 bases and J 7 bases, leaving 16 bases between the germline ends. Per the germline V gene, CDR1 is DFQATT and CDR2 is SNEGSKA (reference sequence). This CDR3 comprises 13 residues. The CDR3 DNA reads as TGCAGTGCTAGGCGGGCATCGACAGAGGAGCAGTACTTC. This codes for CSARRASTEEQYF.

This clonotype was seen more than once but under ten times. This CDR3 reads CASSVAGGSLAKNIQYF. The DNA of the CDR3 is TGTGCCAGCAGCGTAGCTGGAGGGTCCTTAGCCAAAAACATTCAGTACTTC. V is TRBV9 and J is TRBJ2-4, with D tentatively TRBD2 (6 bases). The CDR3 has 17 amino acids. Per the germline V gene, CDR1 is SGDLS and CDR2 is YYNGEE. The V and J ends lost 0 bases and 0 bases respectively, with 13 bases between them.

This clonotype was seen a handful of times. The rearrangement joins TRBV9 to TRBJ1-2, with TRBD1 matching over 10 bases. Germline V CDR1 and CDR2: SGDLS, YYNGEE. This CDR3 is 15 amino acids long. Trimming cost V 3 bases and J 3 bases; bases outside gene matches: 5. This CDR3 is CASSERQGAYYGYTF. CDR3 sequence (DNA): TGTGCCAGCAGCGAGAGACAGGGGGCTTACTATGGCTACACCTTC.

CDR3 DNA: TGCAGTGGCTTGGGACCATGGATCGATGAGCAGTTCTTC. It encodes CSGLGPWIDEQFF. The chain is built from TRBV20-1 and TRBJ2-1; either TRBD1 or TRBD2 may supply D (5 bases each). CDR1 is DFQATT and CDR2 is SNEGSKA in the germline V gene (reference sequence). With 7 bases removed from V and 8 bases from J, the gap between germline ends came to 18 bases. The CDR3 loop spans 13 amino acids.

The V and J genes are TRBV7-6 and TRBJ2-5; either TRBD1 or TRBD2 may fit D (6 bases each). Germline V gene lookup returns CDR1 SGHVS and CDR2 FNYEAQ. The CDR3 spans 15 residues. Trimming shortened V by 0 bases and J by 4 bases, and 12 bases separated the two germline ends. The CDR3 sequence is CASSLARGAGETQYF. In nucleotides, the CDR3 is TGTGCCAGCAGCTTAGCGAGGGGGGCCGGAGAGACCCAGTACTTC.

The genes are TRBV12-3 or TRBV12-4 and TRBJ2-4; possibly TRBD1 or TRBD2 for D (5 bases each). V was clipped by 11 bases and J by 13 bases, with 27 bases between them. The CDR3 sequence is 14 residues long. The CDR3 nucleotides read TGTGCCGGCACAACAATGGGGGAATACAATGAGCAGTACTTC. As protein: CAGTTMGEYNEQYF.

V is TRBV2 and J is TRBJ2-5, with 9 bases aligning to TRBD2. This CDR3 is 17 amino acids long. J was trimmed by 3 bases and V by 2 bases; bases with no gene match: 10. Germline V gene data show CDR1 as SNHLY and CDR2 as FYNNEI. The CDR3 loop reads CASSEIRLAGSEETQYF. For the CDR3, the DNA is TGTGCCAGCAGTGAAATCAGGCTAGCGGGGTCGGAAGAGACCCAGTACTTC.